The 21 T cell receptor beta chains listed next were all sequenced from one sample in a study of CD8+CD57+ T cells in acquired aplastic anemia. For CDR3 and TCR beta VDJ profiling, genomic DNA was the template used. TCRdb reprocessed the reads via MiXCR and lists one record per CDR3 protein. The repertoire has approximately 380,000 distinct CDR3 sequences, 65% to 75% of them found once; the top ten carry approximately 3.8%. Material for sequencing was sorted CD4+, CD8+, or CD8+CD57+ T cells (not recorded which) from PBMCs. Receptors were obtained from a human donor in good health, serving as a control.

This clonotype showed up many times. This chain joins TRBV6-5 and TRBJ1-6; 7 bases map to TRBD1. V gave up 6 bases and J gave up 10 bases; unmatched junction bases: 9. CDR1 and CDR2 (germline): MNHEY, SVGAGI. This CDR3 has 14 residues. The CDR3 loop is CASRTGQHRSPLHF. In DNA, the CDR3 is TGTGCCAGCAGAACGGGACAGCATAGGTCACCCCTCCACTTT.

This clonotype was seen a single time. This chain connects TRBV25-1 to TRBJ1-1, with D tentatively TRBD1 (5 bases). Trimming stripped 3 bases from V and 3 bases from J, with 11 bases between. Looked up from germline, CDR1 is MGHDK and CDR2 is SYGVNS. The length of the CDR3 is 14 residues. CDR3 in amino acids: CASSDYWGYTEAFF. The DNA of the CDR3 is TGTGCCAGCAGTGATTATTGGGGGTACACTGAAGCTTTCTTT.

This clonotype has more than one count but fewer than ten. This chain joins TRBV19 and TRBJ1-2; the D gene is possibly TRBD1 (6 bases). The CDR3 consists of 14 residues. Germline CDR1 and CDR2: LNHDA and SQIVND (reference sequence). Trimming removed 8 bases at V and 4 bases at J, with 17 bases between. The CDR3 here is CASGGGRLRYGYTF. In DNA form, the CDR3 reads TGTGCCAGTGGGGGGGGCAGACTACGCTATGGCTACACCTTC.

This clonotype was counted a few times. The chain joins TRBV19 to TRBJ1-3, with D possibly TRBD1 on 6 matching bases. The CDR3 has 14 amino acids. The germline V and J ends were trimmed by 7 bases and 5 bases, with 15 bases remaining between them. Germline CDR1 and CDR2: LNHDA and SQIVND (reference sequence). CDR3 sequence reads: CASTREGGRNTIYF. CDR3 nucleotide sequence: TGTGCCAGTACTCGGGAGGGGGGGCGAAACACCATATATTTT.

This clonotype was picked up many times. The chain uses TRBV12-5 and TRBJ2-7; 9 bases are shared with TRBD1. This CDR3 comprises 15 residues. Germline V gene sequence: CDR1 LGHNT, CDR2 FRNRAP. The V gene end was trimmed by 1 base and the J gene end by 6 bases; junction bases not matched to a gene: 7. CDR3 bases: TGTGCTAGTGGTTTGGAATACAGGGGGCTAAGCGAGCAGTACTTC. Translating it yields CASGLEYRGLSEQYF.

The chain has TRBV9 and TRBJ1-2; D is perhaps TRBD1 (6 bases). CDR1 is SGDLS and CDR2 is YYNGEE in the germline V gene. This CDR3 comprises 14 residues. The V gene lost 7 bases and the J gene lost 5 bases, with 18 bases spanning the gap. CDR3 loop: CASSDGTRGYGYTF. In nucleotides, the CDR3 is TGTGCCAGCTCCGACGGGACTAGGGGGTATGGCTACACCTTC.

As regards this clonotype: One junction end disagrees with the germline gene, perhaps due to a read error. The chain has TRBV5-1 and TRBJ1-4; D is unresolved. The germline V gene encodes CDR1 SGHRS and CDR2 YFSETQ. CDR3 length: 11 amino acids. The CDR3 spells CASSETEKLYF. CDR3 nucleotides: TGCGCCAGCAGCGAAACAGAAAAACTGTATTTT. Supplemented by reference TRBV5-1 and TRBJ1-4, the full variable domain reads KAGVTQTPRYLIKTRGQQVTLSCSPISGHRSVSWYQQTPGQGLQFLFEYFSETQRNKGNFPGRFSGRQFSNSRSEMNVSTLELGDSALYLCASSETEKLYFGSGTQLSVL.

J is TRBJ1-1 and V is TRBV13; D is unclear. V lost 1 base, J lost 0 bases, and 9 bases lay in between. CDR1 is PRHDT, CDR2 FYEKMQ, per germline (reference sequence). CDR3 length: 15 amino acids. CDR3 protein: CASSLDTGMNTEAFF. CDR3 DNA: TGTGCCAGCAGCTTAGATACGGGGATGAACACTGAAGCTTTCTTT.

For this clonotype: The conserved closing phenylalanine or tryptophan is absent in this CDR3, likely reflecting a read error. It is unclear where the CDR3 begins or ends on the DNA, so no DNA is shown, and the CDR3 is as TCRdb lists it. V usage is TRBV2 and J usage is TRBJ2-7; no DNA check was done on the table's D call, TRBD1. Germline V gene data show CDR1 as SNHLY and CDR2 as FYNNEI. 13 amino acids form the CDR3, both terminal residues included. This CDR3 is CASRQGTGGEQYL.

This clonotype was counted ten times or more. The gene calls are TRBV5-1 and TRBJ1-2; TRBD1 might be the D (5 bases). The CDR3 loop spans 14 amino acids. Germline values: CDR1 SGHRS, CDR2 YFSETQ. Trimming removed 5 bases at V and 6 bases at J, with 17 bases between. The chain's CDR3 is CASRYDRVLDGYTF. The CDR3 nucleotides read TGCGCCAGCAGATATGACAGAGTCCTCGATGGCTACACCTTC.

In this sample, this clonotype turned up once. This CDR3 fails to terminate in the conserved phenylalanine or tryptophan, so it likely reflects a read error. The limits of the CDR3 on the DNA are not certain, so only TCRdb's listed CDR3 is given. The chain has TRBV9 and TRBJ1-2; the DNA was not used to check the table's D call, TRBD1. Germline loops: CDR1 SGDLS, CDR2 YYNGEE. Inclusive of both ends, the CDR3 amounts to 13 amino acids. The CDR3 region is CASSLEGHKVSPL.

This clonotype was recorded at least ten times. The genes are TRBV5-6 and TRBJ2-5; TRBD2 matches 9 bases. Germline-derived CDR1 and CDR2 are SGHDT and YYEEEE. The CDR3 loop spans 13 amino acids. The V segment lost 1 base and the J segment 5 bases; nucleotides outside the gene matches: 0. The CDR3 protein is CASSLTSGETQYF. CDR3 bases: TGTGCCAGCAGCTTGACTAGCGGGGAGACCCAGTACTTC. Together with reference TRBV5-6 and TRBJ2-5, the CDR3 gives the full variable domain: DAGVTQSPTHLIKTRGQQVTLRCSPKSGHDTVSWYQQALGQGPQFIFQYYEEEERQRGNFPDRFSGHQFPNYSSELNVNALLLGDSALYLCASSLTSGETQYFGPGTRLLVL.

This chain uses TRBV15 with TRBJ2-3; TRBD1 agrees at 9 bases. Losses at the gene ends were 3 bases for V and 6 bases for J; bases not matched to a gene: 7. CDR3 length equals 15 residues. Germline-derived CDR1 and CDR2 are LNHNV and YYDKDF (reference sequence). DNA for the CDR3: TGTGCCACCAGCAGGGGACAGGGAGGGATGGATACGCAGTATTTT. Amino acid sequence: CATSRGQGGMDTQYF.

The chain combines TRBV12-3 or TRBV12-4 with TRBJ2-3; possibly TRBD2 for D (7 bases). Trimming left V 5 bases short and J 0 bases short, with 27 bases between. The CDR3 totals 20 residues. For the CDR3, the DNA is TGTGCCAGCAGTCCTAGAGATCCCCGGGGAGGGGGGCCTAGCACAGATACGCAGTATTTT. This encodes CASSPRDPRGGGPSTDTQYF.

Comments on this clonotype: Germline is not matched at one junction end, which may reflect a read error. The chain couples TRBV29-1 to TRBJ1-2; D not certain. CDR1 and CDR2 (germline): SQVTM, ANQGSEA. There are 14 residues in the CDR3. The CDR3 nucleotides are TGCAGCGTTGGGATTCGGGCGGTTAACCATGGCTACGGCTTC. Residues: CSVGIRAVNHGYGF.

Notes on this clonotype: Without the conserved terminal phenylalanine or tryptophan, this CDR3 likely stems from a read error. It is unclear where the CDR3 begins or ends on the DNA, so no DNA is shown, and the CDR3 is as TCRdb lists it. The rearrangement joins TRBV10-3 to TRBJ1-2; TRBD1, as called in the table, went unchecked against the DNA. The CDR3 spans 14 amino acids, including both terminal residues. Germline CDR1 ENHRY, CDR2 SYGVKD. CDR3 sequence reads: CAISEPDRNYAYTV.

This clonotype came up a few times. A much larger clone sits a single nucleotide away, making a read error possible. The chain uses TRBV20-1 and TRBJ2-1, with 12 bases fitting TRBD2. Germline trimming cut 4 bases from V and 0 bases from J; bases unmatched to any gene: 7. Germline CDR1 and CDR2: DFQATT and SNEGSKA (reference sequence). The CDR3 has 17 amino acids. The CDR3 DNA is TGCAGTGCTATTACTAGCGGGGGGCTAAGCTCCTACAATGAGCAGTTCTTC. Its protein is CSAITSGGLSSYNEQFF.

The chain carries TRBV5-4 and TRBJ2-7; a weak D match, TRBD1 (5 bases). The CDR3 spans 15 residues. CDR1 and CDR2 from the germline V gene are SGHNT and YYREEE (reference sequence). V shed 2 bases and J shed 2 bases, with 14 bases lying between them. The CDR3 sequence is CASSFREKGTYEQYF. CDR3 DNA sequence: TGTGCCAGCAGCTTTCGAGAAAAGGGGACCTACGAGCAGTACTTC.

The chain recombines TRBV24-1 with TRBJ1-2; the D gene is possibly TRBD1 (6 bases). The CDR3 totals 15 residues. The germline V gene encodes CDR1 KGHDR and CDR2 SFDVKD. V dropped 8 bases and J dropped 2 bases, with 17 bases sitting between them. Here the CDR3 DNA reads TGTGCCACCAAATCGGGGGCGGCTGACAACTATGGCTACACCTTC. Amino acid sequence: CATKSGAADNYGYTF.

This clonotype was picked up many times. The chain joins TRBV6-6 to TRBJ1-6; D is perhaps TRBD1 (6 bases). This CDR3 has 15 residues. Germline V gives CDR1 MNHNY, CDR2 SVGAGI (reference sequence). The V and J ends lost 4 bases and 9 bases respectively, with 16 bases between them. The CDR3 region has the DNA TGTGCCAGCAGTTCCGACCAGGGGCGGCGTTCACCCCTCCACTTT. It yields the protein CASSSDQGRRSPLHF.

The chain has TRBV4-2 and TRBJ2-4; 13 bases match TRBD2. Germline V gene lookup returns CDR1 LGHNA and CDR2 YNFKEQ. This CDR3 has 17 residues. V gave up 4 bases and J gave up 9 bases; unmatched junction bases: 12. The CDR3 is CASSPRGTSGAGSIQYF. The CDR3 DNA follows: TGTGCCAGCAGCCCCCGTGGGACTAGCGGGGCAGGGAGCATTCAGTACTTC.